This TCR beta chain was found in a study of blood T cells in healthy people across ages. In the case of this clonotype: Its specificity is not known.

Through a sample-barcoded 5' primer and a J-beta primer mix, a second PCR was run for about 6 to 11 cycles. MiXCR, applied by TCRdb to the 5' RACE reads, yields one record per CDR3 protein. The table has hundreds of thousands of distinct CDR3 sequences, over 20% seen once; the top ten hold under 4%. Overall study findings and caveats: Comparison with aged donors showed that long-lived donors had more naive CD4+ cells and higher diversity. With unsorted PBMCs, a conclusive comparison of naive versus antigen-experienced cells was not possible.

A minimum of 5.5 micrograms of total RNA was extracted per sample. The CDR3 runs 13 residues. Trimming removed 2 bases from V and 7 bases from J, with 11 bases in between. Germline CDR1 is MDHEN and CDR2 is SYDVKM. Material: blood. The origin of this receptor is a man between 65 and 85 years old in good health. The genes are TRBV28 and TRBJ1-2; D not resolved. DNA for the CDR3: TGTGCCAGCAGTTTACCTTGGTTGGGTGGCTACACCTTC. Protein product: CASSLPWLGGYTF.